This T cell receptor beta chain was obtained from a study of OX40 agonist ivuxolimab in advanced cancers. Study summary: Patients in the trial were receiving intravenous ivuxolimab every 2 weeks, at doses of 0.01 to 10 mg/kg. Overall study findings and caveats: Patients with a partial response at 0.1-3.0 mg/kg had among the lowest clonal expansion.

Germline loops: CDR1 KGHSH, CDR2 LQKENI. CDR3 length: 17 amino acids. Produced via immunoSEQ multiplex PCR; TCRdb's table is partial and in-frame only. The sample lists some 57,000 clones; around four fifths were seen once. In regard to this clone: The antigen remains undetermined.

The specimen was CD4+ or CD8+ T cells sorted from blood, collected in a trial of the OX40 agonist ivuxolimab. The J gene is TRBJ2-5, the V gene TRBV18, with D perhaps being TRBD1 or TRBD2 (5 bases each). The closer fit of TRBJ2-7 to the DNA end suggests the J call may be wrong. This clonotype was sampled from an adult with an advanced solid tumor such as melanoma, head and neck, liver or kidney cancer. CDR3 bases: TGTGCCAGCTCAGCTCAGGGACGGATCTGGGGCTCCTACGAGCAGTACTTC. Translating gives CASSAQGRIWGSYEQYF.